This T cell receptor beta chain is drawn from a study of CXCR3-negative and CXCR3-positive naive CD8 T cells. Study in general: Roughly 140 million TRB reads in total, about 1.5 +/- 0.3 million per library.

Notes on the study in general: CXCR3-negative naive cells had less hydrophobic TRB CDR3s than did CXCR3-positive naive cells. The majority of assays used fresh PBMCs, and CXCR3 expression partially decreased after cryopreservation.

A remark on this clonotype: Its matching antigen is unknown.

5' RACE with UMI labels generated the TRB cDNA libraries. Reanalyzing the 5' RACE reads, TCRdb keeps one entry per CDR3 protein, without DNA. This sample contains about 150,000 distinct CDR3 sequences. The CDR3 has 14 residues. CDR1 and CDR2 (germline): LGHDT, YNNKEL (reference sequence). At about 310,000 cells each, triplicate sorts were carried out for each CD8+ T cell subset. A CD45RO-CCR7+CD27+CD95- phenotype identified naive CD8+ T cells. Input material: naive CXCR3+ CD8+ T cells from blood. Documented subset: CD45RO-CCR7+CD27+CD95- naive CD8+ T cells expressing CXCR3 (TNR3+). The sequence derives from a human donor in good health. Some clones in this sample may be carry-over from other donors' samples. The V and J genes are TRBV3-1 and TRBJ2-4; TCRdb's assignment of TRBD1 cannot be checked, as there is no DNA. The CDR3 sequence: CASSQTGVLNIQYF.